The next 13 T cell receptor beta chains were all read from a single sample in a study of shared clonotypes between healthy human individuals. The protocol was immunoSEQ multiplex PCR, while the TCRdb copy is restricted to in-frame clones and leaves out a portion. The sample holds some 2.4 million clones; 93% are singletons and the top ten take around 0.37%. Material: naive CD4+ T cells from PBMCs. Documented subset: CD45RA+ positively selected. These receptors were taken from a man between 18 and 29 years old in good health. Some clones in this sample may be carry-over from other donors' samples.

In DNA form, the CDR3 reads TGTGCCAGCAGCTTAGGCGGGAGCCGTCCTTACGAGCAGTACTTC. It encodes CASSLGGSRPYEQYF. The V call is TRBV7-2, the J call TRBJ2-7; 7 bases are a match to TRBD2. Losses at the gene ends were 1 base for V and 4 bases for J; bases not matched to a gene: 7. The CDR3 loop spans 15 amino acids. Germline assignment: CDR1 SGHTA and CDR2 FQGNSA.

The chain combines TRBV5-1 with TRBJ2-7; D could derive from TRBD1 or TRBD2 (7 bases each). This CDR3 has 15 amino acids. The V gene's germline CDR1 is SGHRS and CDR2 YFSETQ. V lost 2 bases, J lost 1 base, and 13 bases lay in between. CDR3 in amino acids: CASSLAGQRSYEQYF. DNA for the CDR3: TGCGCCAGCAGCTTAGCGGGACAGCGATCCTACGAGCAGTACTTC.

With respect to this clone: In the same sample, other DNA sequences code for this CDR3. The chain recombines TRBV29-1 with TRBJ2-3; no firm D call. The CDR3 is made up of 12 amino acids. Trimming shortened V by 3 bases and J by 1 base, and 5 bases separated the two germline ends. Germline-derived CDR1 and CDR2 are SQVTM and ANQGSEA. The CDR3 here is CSVDPGTDTQYF. The CDR3 DNA reads TGCAGCGTTGATCCTGGCACAGATACGCAGTATTTT.

The chain employs TRBV11-2 and TRBJ2-1, with 9 bases fitting TRBD1. The CDR3 totals 16 residues. The V segment lost 6 bases and the J segment 3 bases; nucleotides outside the gene matches: 9. Germline V CDR1 and CDR2: SGHAT, FQNNGV. The CDR3 nucleotides are TGTGCCAGCAGTTACCGCCGGGACAGGGACTACAATGAGCAGTTCTTC. It specifies CASSYRRDRDYNEQFF.

The genes are TRBV28 and TRBJ1-4; TRBD1 matches 7 bases. The trim removed 7 bases at V and 8 bases at J, leaving 10 bases unmatched. The CDR3 is 14 residues long. Germline-derived CDR1 and CDR2 are MDHEN and SYDVKM. The DNA for the CDR3 is TGTGCCAGCACCTTTGGGGACAGAAACGAAAAACTGTTTTTT. Translating it yields CASTFGDRNEKLFF.

The chain combines TRBV2 with TRBJ1-4; D is perhaps TRBD1 (5 bases). The CDR3 contains 15 residues. Trimming cost V 7 bases and J 12 bases, with 24 bases left between them. Germline V gene sequence: CDR1 SNHLY, CDR2 FYNNEI. The CDR3 loop is CASTGSHSGSGELFF. The CDR3 bases are TGTGCCAGCACGGGTTCCCACAGTGGGTCGGGGGAACTGTTTTTT.

This clone was detected only once. The chain couples TRBV10-3 to TRBJ2-1; 12 bases are a match to TRBD2. The germline V gene has CDR1 ENHRY and CDR2 SYGVKD. With V trimmed by 5 bases and J by 6 bases, 5 bases remained unmatched. There are 15 residues in the CDR3. This CDR3 reads CAISPSGRAFNEQFF. CDR3 bases: TGTGCCATCAGTCCTAGCGGGAGGGCCTTCAATGAGCAGTTCTTC.

The genes are TRBV9 and TRBJ1-2; 7 nucleotides match TRBD1. The germline V gene encodes CDR1 SGDLS and CDR2 YYNGEE. The CDR3 spans 14 residues. Trimming took 1 base from V and 4 from J; bases not matched to a gene: 4. The CDR3 sequence: CASSVTGAPYGYTF. The CDR3 nucleotides are TGTGCCAGCAGCGTAACAGGGGCTCCCTATGGCTACACCTTC.

The rearrangement joins TRBV2 to TRBJ2-2, with 11 bases lining up with TRBD1. CDR3 length: 18 amino acids. Germline V gene lookup returns CDR1 SNHLY and CDR2 FYNNEI. The V and J ends lost 2 bases and 0 bases, in that order; junction bases with no gene match: 5. This chain's CDR3 is CASSERRTGGTNTGELFF. As DNA, the CDR3 is TGTGCCAGCAGTGAACGAAGGACAGGGGGCACGAACACCGGGGAGCTGTTTTTT.

The V gene is TRBV6-4, the J gene TRBJ2-1; 10 bases are shared with TRBD2. CDR3 length equals 16 residues. Germline values: CDR1 MRHNA, CDR2 SNTAGT. J lost 6 bases, V lost 5 bases, and 10 bases had no gene match. In DNA, the CDR3 is TGTGCCAGCAGTTCAGCCGGGACTAGCGTAATCAATGAGCAGTTCTTC. It translates to CASSSAGTSVINEQFF.

V and J are TRBV4-1 and TRBJ2-5; possible D gene TRBD1, 6 bases. Trimming took 4 bases from V and 5 from J, leaving 20 bases between them. CDR3 size: 16 residues. Germline V gene sequence: CDR1 MGHRA, CDR2 YSYEKL. The CDR3 sequence is CASSPTGIPHRETQYF. The CDR3, as DNA: TGCGCCAGCAGCCCTACAGGGATTCCCCATAGGGAGACCCAGTACTTC.

This clone was counted a single time. This rearrangement joins TRBV7-2 to TRBJ2-3; no firm D call. V gave up 5 bases and J gave up 5 bases, with 14 bases separating them. The germline V gene has CDR1 SGHTA and CDR2 FQGNSA. This CDR3 is built from 14 residues. CDR3 sequence (DNA): TGTGCCAGCAGCCTGACCGCTATCGGAGATACGCAGTATTTT. This encodes CASSLTAIGDTQYF.

This chain links TRBV30 with TRBJ2-5; TRBD2 agrees at 8 bases. V was clipped by 0 bases and J by 0 bases; unmatched bases: 3. Looked up from germline, CDR1 is GTSNPN and CDR2 is SVGIG (reference sequence). The CDR3 covers 15 residues. CDR3 sequence reads: CAWSVPGRDQETQYF. Here the CDR3 DNA reads TGTGCCTGGAGTGTTCCCGGGAGGGACCAAGAGACCCAGTACTTC.